This T cell receptor beta chain was sequenced during a study of beta chain features in type 1 diabetes. About this clone: Its antigen is unidentified.

TCRB transcripts that were expressed got sequenced, as all of the isolated RNA had been reverse transcribed. Some 4 million reads on average were seen across naive, central memory and regulatory T cell samples. Method: immunoSEQ multiplex PCR; TCRdb's copy keeps in-frame clones and lacks some. The sample has some 130,000 clones; around 8.8% are singletons. Sorting based on CD45RO/CCR7/CD25/CD127/CD95/CD27 separated CD4+ naive, central memory, regulatory and stem cell-like memory cells. Trimming removed 4 bases from V and 4 bases from J, with 15 bases in between. The CDR3 has 15 residues. CDR1 is SGHAT and CDR2 is FQNNGV in the germline V gene. Whole-study results and caveats: Shortening that was moderate but significant affected the TCRB CDR3s of Type 1 diabetes patients in all four CD4+ subsets. An over-representation of cells with high TCR expression could result from cDNA sequencing. Individuals with type 1 diabetes displayed fewer insertions and more deletions at VDJ junctions.

The sequenced sample consisted of central memory CD4+ T cells from blood. The chain has TRBV11-2 and TRBJ2-3; no clear D gene. The origin of this receptor is a man aged 30 to 45 with type 1 diabetes. The CDR3 region is CASSSLWSRADTQYF. CDR3 nucleotide sequence: TGTGCCAGCAGCTCCCTTTGGTCCCGGGCAGATACGCAGTATTTT. The variable domain in full, completed from reference TRBV11-2 and TRBJ2-3, reads EAGVAQSPRYKIIEKRQSVAFWCNPISGHATLYWYQQILGQGPKLLIQFQNNGVVDDSQLPKDRFSAERLKGVDSTLKIQPAKLEDSAVYLCASSSLWSRADTQYFGPGTRLTVL.